The sequence of this TCR beta chain was determined in a study of graft-versus-host responses after intestinal transplantation. On the study more broadly: Anti-thymocyte globulin induction was given to all recipients, followed by tacrolimus and steroids for roughly 3 years.

Generated by immunoSEQ multiplex PCR, the TCRdb table keeps only in-frame clones and is missing some. Of about 47,000 clones in the sample, approximately 95% were seen once. Concerning this clone itself: This CDR3 is also generated by other DNA sequences in the sample.

After removal of 4 bases from V and 0 bases from J, the junction contained 18 bases not matched to a gene. The germline CDR1 and CDR2 sequences are MDHEN and SYDVKM. This CDR3 region has 20 residues. The rearrangement links TRBV28 to TRBJ2-1; 7 bases match TRBD1. Sample: PBMCs, taken about 790 days after a first intestinal transplant, on the day of a second. The sequence was collected from a human patient who received an intestinal transplant, so some T cells may come from the graft donor. The CDR3 protein is CASSSLTGKEPPSSYNEQFF. DNA of the CDR3: TGTGCCAGCAGTTCATTGACAGGGAAAGAACCACCGAGCTCCTACAATGAGCAGTTCTTC.